Following are 5 T cell receptor beta chains from one sample sequenced in a study of beta chain features in type 1 diabetes. Sequenced material consisted of expressed TCRB transcripts (all of the isolated RNA was reverse transcribed). Libraries were prepared by immunoSEQ multiplex PCR; TCRdb keeps only in-frame clonotypes and omits some of them. The sample yields 40,000 to 45,000 clones, around 49% seen once. Sample: central memory CD4+ T cells from blood. The receptor set was obtained from a woman under 30 in good health.

This clone turned up a few times. The chain joins TRBV4-1 to TRBJ2-7, with 10 bases that match TRBD2. The junction had 5 bases not matched to a gene; V was cut back by 1 base and J by 5 bases. Per the germline V gene, CDR1 is MGHRA and CDR2 is YSYEKL. This CDR3 has 15 amino acids. CDR3 in DNA: TGCGCCAGCAGCCAAGGTGCTAGCGGGAGCAACGAGCAGTACTTC. It translates to CASSQGASGSNEQYF.

The genes are TRBV5-1 and TRBJ2-3, with D perhaps TRBD2 (6 bases). Looked up from germline, CDR1 is SGHRS and CDR2 is YFSETQ. The CDR3 has 12 residues. V lost 7 bases and J lost 5, with 11 bases in between. CDR3 sequence (DNA): TGCGCCAGCTGGACCGGGGGAGATACGCAGTATTTT. This codes for CASWTGGDTQYF.

This rearrangement joins TRBV5-4 to TRBJ2-7; 12 bases agree with TRBD1. The CDR3 totals 15 residues. V was clipped by 2 bases and J by 6 bases; unmatched bases: 6. Germline loops: CDR1 SGHNT, CDR2 YYREEE (reference sequence). The CDR3 region has the DNA TGTGCCAGCAGCTTAGGTGGGACAGGGGGCGGCGAGCAGTACTTC. Residues: CASSLGGTGGGEQYF.

The genes are TRBV10-3 and TRBJ2-1; 9 bases match TRBD2. Germline V gene lookup returns CDR1 ENHRY and CDR2 SYGVKD. CDR3 length: 17 amino acids. V dropped 7 bases and J dropped 9; count of bases not matched to a gene: 19. CDR3: CAIKNLAGPQGSSEQFF. DNA for the CDR3: TGTGCCATCAAAAATCTAGCGGGACCCCAAGGGTCCTCTGAGCAGTTCTTC.

V is TRBV6-5 and J is TRBJ2-7, with 11 bases identical to TRBD2. CDR1 and CDR2 from the germline V gene are MNHEY and SVGAGI. The CDR3 loop spans 14 amino acids. The V gene end was trimmed by 5 bases and the J gene end by 0 bases; junction bases not matched to a gene: 0. The CDR3 sequence: CASSTSGSSYEQYF. In DNA form, the CDR3 reads TGTGCCAGCAGTACTAGCGGGAGCTCCTACGAGCAGTACTTC.